The 19 T cell receptor beta chains reported below all come from one sample, sequenced in a study of blood T cell repertoires in COVID-19. TCRdb's copy holds only in-frame clones and misses some; the assay was immunoSEQ multiplex PCR. The sample contains more than 90,000 clones, over 65% of which appear only once. The sequenced sample consisted of peripheral blood. These receptors were taken from a man between 65 and 79 years old with acute or convalescent COVID-19.

This clone has more than one count but fewer than ten. The chain carries TRBV7-2 and TRBJ2-2; unclear D gene. Trimming shortened V by 2 bases and J by 8 bases, and 9 bases separated the two germline ends. The CDR3 is made up of 13 amino acids. Per germline, CDR1 SGHTA and CDR2 FQGNSA. As DNA, the CDR3 is TGTGCCAGCAGCTTAATAGAGGAGGGGGAGCTGTTTTTT. Translating it yields CASSLIEEGELFF. The entire variable domain, with the rest obtained from reference TRBV7-2 and TRBJ2-2, is as follows: GAGVSQSPSNKVTEKGKDVELRCDPISGHTALYWYRQSLGQGLEFLIYFQGNSAPDKSGLPSDRFSAERTGGSVSTLTIQRTQQEDSAVYLCASSLIEEGELFFGEGSRLTVL.

This chain joins TRBV27 and TRBJ1-6; D remains ambiguous. V dropped 8 bases and J dropped 5 bases, with 13 bases sitting between them. This CDR3 spans 14 amino acids. Germline V lookup: CDR1 MNHEY, CDR2 SMNVEV (reference sequence). The CDR3 here is CASGVWADNSPLHF. In DNA, the CDR3 is TGTGCCAGCGGCGTATGGGCAGATAATTCACCCCTCCACTTT.

V usage is TRBV7-2 and J usage is TRBJ2-7, with 7 bases lining up with TRBD2. The CDR3 sequence is 13 residues long. J lost 6 bases, V lost 7 bases, and 9 bases had no gene match. Germline V gives CDR1 SGHTA, CDR2 FQGNSA. CDR3 in amino acids: CASNTRGGREQYF. The CDR3 region has the DNA TGTGCCAGCAACACGAGGGGAGGGCGCGAGCAGTACTTC.

Only a few counts were recorded for this clone. As DNA, the CDR3 is TGTGCCAGCAGCGTAGGGCTAGTGGGCTACAATGAGCAGTTCTTC. Amino acid sequence: CASSVGLVGYNEQFF. The rearrangement links TRBV9 to TRBJ2-1; no definite D call. Germline assignment: CDR1 SGDLS and CDR2 YYNGEE. The CDR3 covers 15 residues. Trimming took 0 bases from V and 3 from J, leaving 10 bases between them.

The chain links TRBV9 to TRBJ2-7; 7 positions agree with TRBD1. The CDR3 extends over 14 amino acids. Trimming took 4 bases from V and 3 from J; bases not matched to a gene: 7. Germline-derived CDR1 and CDR2 are SGDLS and YYNGEE. CDR3 loop: CASSTRWDSYEQYF. CDR3 in DNA: TGTGCCAGCAGCACAAGATGGGACAGCTACGAGCAGTACTTC.

The chain is built from TRBV19 and TRBJ1-6; no reliable D call. CDR1 LNHDA and CDR2 SQIVND come from the germline V gene (reference sequence). CDR3 length: 13 amino acids. V gave up 5 bases and J gave up 8 bases, with 10 bases separating them. The CDR3 loop is CASSAIGDSPLHF. The CDR3 DNA follows: TGTGCCAGTAGTGCTATCGGGGATTCACCCCTCCACTTT.

The chain is built from TRBV5-1 and TRBJ1-2; D unresolved. The CDR3 is 12 amino acids. The germline V and J ends were trimmed by 0 bases and 8 bases, with 8 bases remaining between them. Germline V lookup: CDR1 SGHRS, CDR2 YFSETQ. The CDR3 sequence: CASSLAGGGYTF. In DNA form, the CDR3 reads TGCGCCAGCAGCTTGGCCGGAGGAGGCTACACCTTC.

This chain links TRBV18 with TRBJ2-7; 8 bases agree with TRBD1. With 3 bases clipped from V and 5 bases from J, the junction kept 3 bases outside the gene matches. CDR3 length equals 13 residues. Germline values: CDR1 KGHSH, CDR2 LQKENI. The DNA for the CDR3 is TGTGCCAGCTCACCGGACAGGGTAAACGAGCAGTACTTC. Translated: CASSPDRVNEQYF.

The chain carries TRBV9 and TRBJ2-1, with 10 positions matching TRBD2. Losses at the gene ends were 4 bases for V and 0 bases for J; bases not matched to a gene: 1. CDR1 is SGDLS, CDR2 YYNGEE, per germline. The CDR3 length is 15 residues. In nucleotides, the CDR3 is TGTGCCAGCAGCACTAGCGGGAACTCCTACAATGAGCAGTTCTTC. Translation: CASSTSGNSYNEQFF.

The chain employs TRBV19 and TRBJ1-5; no clear D gene. The V and J ends lost 8 bases and 2 bases respectively, with 16 bases between them. The CDR3 is made up of 15 amino acids. The germline gives CDR1 LNHDA, CDR2 SQIVND (reference sequence). The CDR3 loop is CASAGGAGRNQPQHF. The CDR3 nucleotides read TGTGCCAGTGCAGGTGGCGCGGGTCGCAATCAGCCCCAGCATTTT.

In this sample, this clone turned up a few times. This same CDR3 is encoded by further DNA sequences in the sample. The chain has TRBV5-1 and TRBJ1-2; 7 bases line up with TRBD1. The length of the CDR3 is 13 residues. V lost 4 bases, J lost 3 bases, and 3 bases stayed unmatched. Germline V gives CDR1 SGHRS, CDR2 YFSETQ. The CDR3 reads CASSPTGDYGYTF. The CDR3 coding sequence is TGCGCCAGCAGCCCTACAGGGGACTATGGCTACACCTTC.

The table lists this clone with a count of one. The chain is built from TRBV30 and TRBJ1-4; TRBD1 agrees at 8 bases. Germline V gene sequence: CDR1 GTSNPN, CDR2 SVGIG (reference sequence). The V and J ends lost 7 bases and 7 bases, in that order; junction bases with no gene match: 14. The CDR3 is 15 amino acids. The CDR3 bases are TGTGCCTCGGTTCCTACAGGGGGTTCAGGTGAAAAACTGTTTTTT. It encodes CASVPTGGSGEKLFF.

This sequence joins TRBV28 and TRBJ2-3; TRBD2 matches at 8 bases. The V gene's germline CDR1 is MDHEN and CDR2 SYDVKM. There are 16 residues in the CDR3. After removal of 7 bases from V and 1 base from J, the junction contained 10 bases not matched to a gene. CDR3 bases: TGTGCCAGCACCGATGGGCCAGCGGGGGGCACAGATACGCAGTATTTT. Translating it yields CASTDGPAGGTDTQYF. Filled out from reference TRBV28 and TRBJ2-3, the complete variable domain reads DVKVTQSSRYLVKRTGEKVFLECVQDMDHENMFWYRQDPGLGLRLIYFSYDVKMKEKGDIPEGYSVSREKKERFSLILESASTNQTSMYLCASTDGPAGGTDTQYFGPGTRLTVL.

The V call is TRBV5-4, the J call TRBJ2-3, with 7 bases matching TRBD1. This CDR3 has 17 residues. The germline CDR1 and CDR2 sequences are SGHNT and YYREEE (reference sequence). Germline trimming cut 5 bases from V and 3 bases from J; bases unmatched to any gene: 15. The CDR3 spells CASSPGGRAGFTDTQYF. As DNA, the CDR3 is TGTGCCAGCAGTCCAGGGGGTAGGGCAGGGTTTACAGATACGCAGTATTTT.

The DNA for the CDR3 is TGTGCCAGCAGCTTGACAGTGAATGAAAAACTGTTTTTT. This gives the protein CASSLTVNEKLFF. This rearrangement joins TRBV11-1 to TRBJ1-4, with TRBD1 as a possible D gene (5 bases). In germline, CDR1 is SGHAT, CDR2 FQDESV (reference sequence). V lost 3 bases and J lost 5, with 7 bases in between. The CDR3 has 13 amino acids.

The chain couples TRBV5-5 to TRBJ2-7; 13 bases are shared with TRBD2. With V trimmed by 8 bases and J by 2 bases, 1 base remained unmatched. This CDR3 is built from 13 residues. Germline CDR1 and CDR2: SGHKS and YYEKEE (reference sequence). Here the CDR3 reads CASGLAGAYEQYF. CDR3 nucleotides: TGTGCCAGTGGACTAGCGGGAGCCTACGAGCAGTACTTC. Full variable domain (outside the CDR3, taken from reference TRBV5-5 and TRBJ2-7): DAGVTQSPTHLIKTRGQQVTLRCSPISGHKSVSWYQQVLGQGPQFIFQYYEKEERGRGNFPDRFSARQFPNYSSELNVNALLLGDSALYLCASGLAGAYEQYFGPGTRLTVT.

V gene TRBV4-2 combines with J gene TRBJ2-7, with 7 bases that match TRBD1. Germline CDR1 is LGHNA and CDR2 is YNFKEQ. This CDR3 comprises 14 residues. J gave up 6 bases and V 1 base, and 6 bases lay outside the gene matches. The CDR3 bases are TGTGCCAGCAGCCAAGGGTTACAGGGGATCGAGCAGTACTTC. This codes for CASSQGLQGIEQYF.

The chain links TRBV4-3 to TRBJ1-2, with TRBD1 matching 11 bases. The CDR3 is 16 amino acids. The ends lost 4 bases at V and 7 bases at J; junction bases unmatched: 11. Germline CDR1 and CDR2: LGHNA and YSLEER. CDR3 nucleotides: TGCGCCAGCAGCCTTTCCGGGACAGGGGGATCGGGTGGCTACACCTTC. Translating gives CASSLSGTGGSGGYTF.

The J gene is TRBJ2-7, the V gene TRBV3-1 (or the pseudogene TRBV3-2); TRBD1 matches at 10 bases. The CDR3 spans 13 residues. The germline V gene has CDR1 LGHDT and CDR2 YNNKEL (reference sequence). V lost 4 bases and J lost 5; bases outside the gene matches: 2. The CDR3 reads CASSRQGANEQYF. CDR3 DNA: TGTGCCAGCAGCCGACAGGGGGCAAACGAGCAGTACTTC.